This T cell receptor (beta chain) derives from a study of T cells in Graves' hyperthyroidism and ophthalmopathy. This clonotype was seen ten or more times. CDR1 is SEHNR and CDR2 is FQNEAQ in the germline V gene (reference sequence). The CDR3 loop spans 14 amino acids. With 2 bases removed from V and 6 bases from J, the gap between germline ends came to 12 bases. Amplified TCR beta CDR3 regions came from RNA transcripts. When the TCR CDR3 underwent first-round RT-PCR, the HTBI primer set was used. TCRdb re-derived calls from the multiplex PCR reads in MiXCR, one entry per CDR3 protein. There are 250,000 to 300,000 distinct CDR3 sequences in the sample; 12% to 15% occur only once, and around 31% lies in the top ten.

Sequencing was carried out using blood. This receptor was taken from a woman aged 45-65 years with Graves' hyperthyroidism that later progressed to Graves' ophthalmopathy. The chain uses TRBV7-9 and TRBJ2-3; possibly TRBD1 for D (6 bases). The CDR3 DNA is TGTGCCAGCAGCTTATCAGGGGCGGAGGATACGCAGTATTTT. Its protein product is CASSLSGAEDTQYF.